Listed below are T cell receptor beta chains from one sample, sequenced in a study of cytomegalovirus exposure and HLA in healthy donors. Clones were sequenced by immunoSEQ multiplex PCR, and TCRdb holds only the in-frame ones, with some missing. The sample has 95,000 to 150,000 clones; over 60% are singletons. The sequencing sample was made of PBMCs. The origin of the receptors is a woman aged 40 to 50 in good health and CMV-seropositive. Each CDR3 is given with its conserved first and last residue. Each record gives: D gene, V gene, clone size, J gene, CDR3 protein, CDR3 DNA. D genes are given only for firm matches. Clone size appears in some rows only: once, few, many, or a class for an expanded clone.

D: NA
V: TRBV4-1
size: NA
J: TRBJ1-5
CDR3: CASSQAQGSLQPQHF
DNA: TGCGCCAGCAGCCAAGCCCAGGGGTCTCTTCAGCCCCAGCATTTT

D: TRBD1
V: TRBV2
size: NA
J: TRBJ2-4
CDR3: CASGDRVLAKNIQYF
DNA: TGTGCCAGCGGGGACAGGGTTTTAGCCAAAAACATTCAGTACTTC

D: NA
V: TRBV28
size: few
J: TRBJ2-5
CDR3: CASKGVQGNQETQYF
DNA: TGTGCCAGCAAGGGGGTACAGGGAAACCAAGAGACCCAGTACTTC

D: NA
V: TRBV4-1
size: NA
J: TRBJ2-1
CDR3: CASSQGLLYNEQFF
DNA: TGCGCCAGCAGCCAGGGACTCCTATACAATGAGCAGTTCTTC

D: TRBD1
V: TRBV6-1
size: NA
J: TRBJ1-5
CDR3: CASSDGQVNQPQHF
DNA: TGTGCCAGCAGTGATGGACAGGTCAATCAGCCCCAGCATTTT

D: NA
V: TRBV6-5
size: NA
J: TRBJ2-7
CDR3: CASSYGGAIAVLEQYF
DNA: TGTGCCAGCAGTTACGGGGGGGCGATAGCGGTCCTGGAGCAGTACTTC

D: TRBD1
V: TRBV2
size: NA
J: TRBJ1-3
CDR3: CASRGDSGNTIYF
DNA: TGTGCCAGCAGGGGGGACAGCGGAAACACCATATATTTT

D: TRBD2
V: TRBV9
size: NA
J: TRBJ2-1
CDR3: CASSVELAAYNEQFF
DNA: TGTGCCAGCAGCGTAGAACTAGCGGCATACAATGAGCAGTTCTTC

D: TRBD2
V: TRBV27
size: NA
J: TRBJ2-7
CDR3: CASSLSGTSGYEQYF
DNA: TGTGCCAGCAGTTTATCGGGGACTAGCGGCTACGAGCAGTACTTC

D: NA
V: TRBV7-9
size: NA
J: TRBJ1-2
CDR3: CASSHLSEGRGYTF
DNA: TGTGCCAGCAGCCACCTTTCAGAGGGCCGGGGCTACACCTTC

D: NA
V: TRBV6-5
size: NA
J: TRBJ2-3
CDR3: CASSQSSPSTDTQYF
DNA: TGTGCCAGCAGTCAATCGAGCCCTAGCACAGATACGCAGTATTTT

D: NA
V: TRBV27
size: NA
J: TRBJ2-1
CDR3: CASSLFLSVSGNEQFF
DNA: TGTGCCAGCAGTTTATTTTTGTCGGTATCAGGGAATGAGCAGTTCTTC

D: NA
V: TRBV2
size: NA
J: TRBJ2-3
CDR3: CASSLREARDTDTQYF
DNA: TGTGCCAGCAGCCTCAGGGAGGCGCGGGACACAGATACGCAGTATTTT

D: TRBD2
V: TRBV19
size: NA
J: TRBJ2-7
CDR3: CASIGGSSYEQYF
DNA: TGTGCCAGTATCGGCGGGAGCTCCTACGAGCAGTACTTC

D: TRBD2
V: TRBV28
size: NA
J: TRBJ2-1
CDR3: CASNEAGGPYNEQFF
DNA: TGTGCCAGCAACGAAGCGGGAGGGCCCTACAATGAGCAGTTCTTC

D: TRBD1
V: TRBV7-2
size: NA
J: TRBJ1-1
CDR3: CASSFRTGGSMNTEAFF
DNA: TGTGCCAGCAGCTTCAGGACAGGGGGCTCGATGAACACTGAAGCTTTCTTT

D: TRBD1
V: TRBV5-1
size: few
J: TRBJ1-1
CDR3: CASSPRQGMNTEAFF
DNA: TGCGCCAGCAGCCCTAGACAGGGGATGAACACTGAAGCTTTCTTT

D: TRBD2
V: TRBV19
size: NA
J: TRBJ2-5
CDR3: CASSQTSGRAVRETQYF
DNA: TGTGCCAGTAGCCAGACTAGCGGGAGGGCCGTCAGAGAGACCCAGTACTTC

D: NA
V: TRBV5-1
size: NA
J: TRBJ2-1
CDR3: CASSGEGVASEQFF
DNA: TGCGCCAGCAGCGGAGAGGGAGTGGCTAGTGAGCAGTTCTTC

D: NA
V: TRBV27
size: NA
J: TRBJ1-1
CDR3: CASQYSGGPPLNTEAFF
DNA: TGTGCCAGCCAGTACAGCGGGGGACCTCCCTTGAACACTGAAGCTTTCTTT

D: TRBD1
V: TRBV30
size: NA
J: TRBJ1-2
CDR3: CAWSHPGTGDYGYTF
DNA: TGTGCCTGGAGTCACCCCGGGACAGGAGACTATGGCTACACCTTC

D: NA
V: TRBV20-1
size: NA
J: TRBJ2-5
CDR3: CSAQGQETQYF
DNA: TGCAGTGCCCAGGGCCAAGAGACCCAGTACTTC

D: NA
V: TRBV6-5
size: NA
J: TRBJ2-5
CDR3: CASRRPGDTETQYF
DNA: TGTGCCAGCAGGCGACCAGGGGATACGGAGACCCAGTACTTC

D: NA
V: TRBV28
size: once
J: TRBJ1-2
CDR3: CASSLMGEANYGYTF
DNA: TGTGCCAGCAGTTTAATGGGGGAGGCTAACTATGGCTACACCTTC

D: TRBD1
V: TRBV5-4
size: NA
J: TRBJ2-6
CDR3: CASSLGQGATGANVLTF
DNA: TGTGCCAGCAGCCTGGGACAGGGGGCGACTGGGGCCAACGTCCTGACTTTC

D: TRBD1
V: TRBV6-5
size: NA
J: TRBJ1-1
CDR3: CASSSSNRGDTEAFF
DNA: TGTGCCAGCAGTTCCTCTAACAGGGGAGACACTGAAGCTTTCTTT

D: TRBD2
V: TRBV13
size: NA
J: TRBJ2-1
CDR3: CASSPIGTSGSHEQFF
DNA: TGTGCCAGCAGCCCAATTGGGACTAGCGGGAGCCATGAGCAGTTCTTC

D: NA
V: TRBV19
size: NA
J: TRBJ2-5
CDR3: CASSQLGQNLQETQYF
DNA: TGTGCCAGTAGTCAACTCGGACAGAATCTCCAAGAGACCCAGTACTTC

D: NA
V: TRBV6-1
size: few
J: TRBJ2-7
CDR3: CASMKRTGDEQYF
DNA: TGTGCCAGCATGAAGAGAACGGGAGACGAGCAGTACTTC

D: TRBD2
V: TRBV29-1
size: NA
J: TRBJ2-6
CDR3: CSVASGRVSGANVLTF
DNA: TGCAGCGTTGCCAGCGGGAGAGTCTCTGGGGCCAACGTCCTGACTTTC

D: TRBD1
V: TRBV10-3
size: NA
J: TRBJ2-7
CDR3: CAISLDRGPYEQYF
DNA: TGTGCCATCAGTCTGGACAGGGGACCCTACGAGCAGTACTTC

D: TRBD2
V: TRBV11-2
size: NA
J: TRBJ2-3
CDR3: CASSLKSISGIVTDTQYF
DNA: TGTGCCAGCAGCTTGAAAAGTATTAGCGGGATAGTCACAGATACGCAGTATTTT

D: NA
V: TRBV11-2
size: NA
J: TRBJ1-1
CDR3: CASSPSIQGWTEAFF
DNA: TGTGCCAGCAGCCCAAGTATCCAGGGGTGGACTGAAGCTTTCTTT

D: TRBD1
V: TRBV28
size: NA
J: TRBJ2-7
CDR3: CASSRVPQGDRYF
DNA: TGTGCCAGCAGCCGAGTGCCACAGGGGGATCGGTACTTC

D: NA
V: TRBV18
size: NA
J: TRBJ2-1
CDR3: CASSPLSGSLNEQFF
DNA: TGTGCCAGCTCACCCCTGTCCGGGAGTCTTAATGAGCAGTTCTTC

D: NA
V: TRBV2
size: NA
J: TRBJ1-1
CDR3: CASRRQGHNTEAFF
DNA: TGTGCCAGCAGGAGGCAGGGGCATAACACTGAAGCTTTCTTT

D: TRBD1
V: TRBV28
size: NA
J: TRBJ1-5
CDR3: CASTPRGQGSYQPQHF
DNA: TGTGCCAGCACCCCTAGGGGACAGGGAAGTTATCAGCCCCAGCATTTT

D: TRBD1
V: TRBV18
size: NA
J: TRBJ1-2
CDR3: CASSPNRGYYGYTF
DNA: TGTGCCAGCTCACCCAACAGGGGTTACTATGGCTACACCTTC

D: NA
V: TRBV5-1
size: few
J: TRBJ2-7
CDR3: CASSSGLNLYEQYF
DNA: TGCGCCAGCAGCTCGGGACTCAATCTCTACGAGCAGTACTTC

D: TRBD2
V: TRBV30
size: NA
J: TRBJ2-3
CDR3: CAWSPGLAGGPDTQYF
DNA: TGTGCCTGGAGTCCCGGACTAGCGGGAGGGCCAGATACGCAGTATTTT

D: TRBD1
V: TRBV2
size: NA
J: TRBJ1-1
CDR3: CASSTFTGETEAFF
DNA: TGTGCCAGCAGTACGTTTACAGGGGAAACTGAAGCTTTCTTT

D: TRBD1
V: TRBV6-6
size: once
J: TRBJ1-4
CDR3: CASSRDRDNEKLFF
DNA: TGTGCCAGCAGTCGGGACAGGGATAATGAAAAACTGTTTTTT

D: TRBD1
V: TRBV6-1
size: NA
J: TRBJ2-7
CDR3: CASREAGTGHGEQYF
DNA: TGTGCCAGCAGAGAGGCCGGGACAGGGCATGGCGAGCAGTACTTC

D: NA
V: TRBV6-5
size: NA
J: TRBJ1-2
CDR3: CASRSDANYGYTF
DNA: TGTGCCAGCAGGAGCGACGCTAACTATGGCTACACCTTC

D: NA
V: TRBV11-2
size: few
J: TRBJ2-7
CDR3: CASSPSFFYEQYF
DNA: TGTGCCAGCAGCCCTAGCTTCTTCTACGAGCAGTACTTC

D: NA
V: TRBV6-1
size: NA
J: TRBJ2-1
CDR3: CASTPDSYNEQFF
DNA: TGTGCCAGCACGCCAGACTCCTACAATGAGCAGTTCTTC

D: TRBD2
V: TRBV29-1
size: NA
J: TRBJ2-7
CDR3: CSVLAGAYYEQYF
DNA: TGCAGCGTCCTAGCGGGAGCTTACTACGAGCAGTACTTC

D: NA
V: TRBV2
size: once
J: TRBJ2-2
CDR3: CASKLTRSTGELFF
DNA: TGTGCCAGCAAGTTAACGAGGAGCACCGGGGAGCTGTTTTTT

D: NA
V: TRBV5-1
size: NA
J: TRBJ2-7
CDR3: CASSLVSVTSGEQYF
DNA: TGCGCCAGCAGCTTGGTTTCTGTCACCTCGGGCGAGCAGTACTTC

D: TRBD2
V: TRBV6-5
size: NA
J: TRBJ2-5
CDR3: CASRTSGNLRETQYF
DNA: TGTGCCAGCAGAACGAGCGGGAACCTACGGGAGACCCAGTACTTC

D: NA
V: TRBV6-5
size: NA
J: TRBJ2-7
CDR3: CASTSRNIYEQYF
DNA: TGTGCCAGCACTAGCCGGAACATCTACGAGCAGTACTTC

D: NA
V: TRBV6-1
size: NA
J: TRBJ1-2
CDR3: CASSRGKRDGYTF
DNA: TGTGCCAGCAGCCGCGGGAAGAGGGATGGCTACACCTTC

D: TRBD2
V: TRBV10-1
size: few
J: TRBJ2-2
CDR3: CASSPLAGGNTGELFF
DNA: TGCGCCAGCAGCCCACTAGCGGGAGGGAACACCGGGGAGCTGTTTTTT